This TCR beta chain was sequenced for a study of blood T cell repertoires in COVID-19. Per the authors' pipeline: The assay estimated nucleated cells by amplifying reference gene primers. Using immunoSEQ multiplex PCR, the repertoire was profiled, and TCRdb retains in-frame clones only, with some absent. The DNA gave D and trimming, while V, J and clone size come from that table. The sample has about 250,000 clones; approximately 90% are singletons. The sequence was obtained from a woman aged 30 to 39 with COVID-19, enrolled during active disease. The sample consisted of peripheral blood.

The CDR3 reads CASSVLGGALSGANVLTF. The CDR3 DNA follows: TGTGCCAGTAGTGTCCTGGGGGGGGCGCTTTCTGGGGCCAACGTCCTGACTTTC. V usage is TRBV19 and J usage is TRBJ2-6, with a possible D match to TRBD2 (7 bases). Germline CDR1 is LNHDA and CDR2 is SQIVND (reference sequence). The germline V and J ends were trimmed by 5 bases and 1 base, with 18 bases remaining between them. CDR3 size: 18 residues. Complete variable domain (other parts from reference TRBV19 and TRBJ2-6): DGGITQSPKYLFRKEGQNVTLSCEQNLNHDAMYWYRQDPGQGLRLIYYSQIVNDFQKGDIAEGYSVSREKKESFPLTVTSAQKNPTAFYLCASSVLGGALSGANVLTFGAGSRLTVL.